The 27 T cell receptor beta chains listed next were all sequenced from one sample in a study of cytomegalovirus exposure and HLA in healthy donors. The method was immunoSEQ multiplex PCR; TCRdb's version includes in-frame clones alone and lacks a portion of them. The repertoire includes approximately 190,000 clones, 84% of them detected once, and 6% to 9% sits in the top ten. The sample consisted of PBMCs. The receptors stem from a man aged 18 to 30 in good health and CMV-seropositive.

The J gene is TRBJ2-7, the V gene TRBV30, with D maybe TRBD1 (6 bases). Germline V gene data show CDR1 as GTSNPN and CDR2 as SVGIG (reference sequence). The CDR3 totals 14 residues. V lost 2 bases and J 4 bases, leaving 15 bases between the germline ends. The CDR3 coding sequence is TGTGCCTGGAGTCAGTCAGGGGTTGGATACGAGCAGTACTTC. Translated, it gives CAWSQSGVGYEQYF.

This chain uses TRBV7-6 with TRBJ1-4; D gene ambiguous. The CDR3 totals 15 residues. The V end was cut by 5 bases, the J end by 5 bases, with 15 bases between. Germline CDR1 is SGHVS and CDR2 is FNYEAQ. The CDR3 region has the DNA TGTGCCAGCAGCCCAACGGGTGGGAGAAATGAAAAACTGTTTTTT. Translation gives CASSPTGGRNEKLFF.

The chain uses TRBV2 and TRBJ2-7, with 9 bases aligning to TRBD1. After removal of 3 bases from V and 6 bases from J, the junction contained 6 bases not matched to a gene. CDR3 length equals 14 residues. Germline CDR1 reads SNHLY; CDR2 reads FYNNEI. The CDR3 is CASSETGGNREQYF. CDR3 sequence (DNA): TGTGCCAGCAGTGAGACAGGGGGAAATCGCGAGCAGTACTTC.

In regard to this clone: At the DNA level, this CDR3 is encoded by other sequences in the same sample as well. The rearrangement links TRBV6-1 to TRBJ1-5, with TRBD1 as a possible D gene (6 bases). Germline CDR1 reads MNHNS; CDR2 reads SASEGT. The CDR3 runs 14 residues. The germline V and J ends were trimmed by 3 bases and 2 bases, with 8 bases remaining between them. CDR3 region: CASSDRGGNQPQHF. The CDR3 DNA reads as TGTGCCAGCAGTGACAGGGGAGGCAATCAGCCCCAGCATTTT.

This clone was picked up many times. V gene TRBV11-2 combines with J gene TRBJ1-2; D perhaps matches TRBD1 (6 bases). The CDR3 extends over 13 amino acids. The germline V gene encodes CDR1 SGHAT and CDR2 FQNNGV. Between the trimmed V and J ends, which lost 4 bases and 4 bases, there was a span of 10 bases. The CDR3 spells CASSSDSLYGYTF. As DNA, the CDR3 is TGTGCCAGCAGCTCGGACAGCCTCTATGGCTACACCTTC.

The V gene is TRBV13, the J gene TRBJ1-4; a possible D gene is TRBD1 (6 bases). Looked up from germline, CDR1 is PRHDT and CDR2 is FYEKMQ (reference sequence). The CDR3 sequence is 13 residues long. Trimming removed 1 base from V and 6 bases from J, with 6 bases in between. The CDR3 DNA reads TGTGCCAGCAGCTTAGCAGGGGATGAAAAACTGTTTTTT. This gives the protein CASSLAGDEKLFF.

The chain carries TRBV5-1 and TRBJ2-5; possibly TRBD2 for D (6 bases). The CDR3 length is 14 residues. Trimming shortened V by 0 bases and J by 6 bases, and 12 bases separated the two germline ends. Germline V lookup: CDR1 SGHRS, CDR2 YFSETQ. Here the CDR3 reads CASSLAGRGQTQYF. CDR3 nucleotide sequence: TGCGCCAGCAGCTTGGCCGGGAGAGGGCAGACCCAGTACTTC. Full variable domain (rest looked up from reference TRBV5-1 and TRBJ2-5): KAGVTQTPRYLIKTRGQQVTLSCSPISGHRSVSWYQQTPGQGLQFLFEYFSETQRNKGNFPGRFSGRQFSNSRSEMNVSTLELGDSALYLCASSLAGRGQTQYFGPGTRLLVL.

The chain has TRBV7-9 and TRBJ2-7, with D possibly being TRBD2 (5 bases). This CDR3 contains 17 residues. Germline V gene sequence: CDR1 SEHNR, CDR2 FQNEAQ (reference sequence). Trimming took 5 bases from V and 7 from J, leaving 27 bases between them. The CDR3 spells CASSPAANVGVAVEQYF. The DNA of the CDR3 is TGTGCCAGCAGCCCGGCTGCCAACGTCGGGGTCGCGGTGGAGCAGTACTTC.

This chain joins TRBV4-3 and TRBJ2-1; 11 bases fit TRBD2. J was trimmed by 4 bases and V by 2 bases; bases with no gene match: 7. Germline CDR1 reads LGHNA; CDR2 reads YSLEER. The CDR3 length is 17 residues. In DNA, the CDR3 is TGCGCCAGCAGCCAACACCCGACTAGCGGGGTTTACAATGAGCAGTTCTTC. Its protein product is CASSQHPTSGVYNEQFF.

The chain has TRBV29-1 and TRBJ2-1, with 8 bases aligning to TRBD1. The CDR3 loop spans 12 amino acids. Germline CDR1 reads SQVTM; CDR2 reads ANQGSEA. V was pared by 7 bases and J by 7 bases, with 6 bases of the junction left unmatched. The CDR3 loop is CSARTGPNEQFF. In nucleotides, the CDR3 is TGCAGCGCCCGGACAGGGCCTAATGAGCAGTTCTTC.

V usage is TRBV6-5 and J usage is TRBJ2-7, with D uncertain. Germline assignment: CDR1 MNHEY and CDR2 SVGAGI. The CDR3 is 11 residues long. V was cut by 5 bases and J by 3 bases, with 5 bases left in between. The CDR3 DNA sequence: TGTGCCAGCAGTGGCATCTACGAGCAGTACTTC. This gives the protein CASSGIYEQYF.

J is TRBJ2-7 and V is TRBV2, with 8 bases fitting TRBD2. This CDR3 contains 18 residues. The germline V gene has CDR1 SNHLY and CDR2 FYNNEI. V gave up 8 bases and J gave up 2 bases; unmatched junction bases: 20. CDR3 sequence (DNA): TGTGCCAGCGGGGGAGTTCGAGCTGGCGGGAGGTTAACCTACGAGCAGTACTTC. It yields the protein CASGGVRAGGRLTYEQYF.

The V and J genes are TRBV28 and TRBJ1-2, with D perhaps TRBD1 (6 bases). Germline CDR1 and CDR2: MDHEN and SYDVKM. Trimming took 8 bases from V and 4 from J, leaving 17 bases between them. This CDR3 has 14 residues. This CDR3 reads CASLTGTSIYGYTF. DNA of the CDR3: TGTGCCAGCCTCACCGGGACATCGATCTATGGCTACACCTTC.

The chain couples TRBV11-1 to TRBJ1-2; possibly TRBD1 for D (5 bases). Per germline, CDR1 SGHAT and CDR2 FQDESV (reference sequence). Trimming removed 3 bases at V and 2 bases at J, with 13 bases between. The CDR3 contains 15 residues. CDR3 nucleotides: TGTGCCAGCAGCTTGGAGGGACCAGGAAACTATGGCTACACCTTC. Amino acid sequence: CASSLEGPGNYGYTF.

The rearrangement uses TRBV2 and TRBJ2-1, with D possibly matching TRBD2 (6 bases). Trimming removed 3 bases from V and 0 bases from J, with 15 bases in between. Germline V gives CDR1 SNHLY, CDR2 FYNNEI. CDR3 size: 17 residues. This CDR3 reads CASSDSAGTLSYNEQFF. The CDR3 DNA reads as TGTGCCAGCAGTGACTCCGCCGGGACTCTCTCCTACAATGAGCAGTTCTTC.

The rearrangement joins TRBV6-5 to TRBJ2-3; 9 bases agree with TRBD1. The CDR3 runs 15 residues. Germline CDR1 is MNHEY and CDR2 is SVGAGI. The ends lost 5 bases at V and 4 bases at J; junction bases unmatched: 7. CDR3 sequence: CASSRDRVLADTQYF. CDR3 DNA sequence: TGTGCCAGCAGTAGGGACAGGGTACTCGCAGATACGCAGTATTTT.

This chain links TRBV29-1 with TRBJ2-5; TRBD1 agrees at 10 bases. The CDR3 has 14 amino acids. V was pared by 8 bases and J by 5 bases, with 11 bases of the junction left unmatched. Germline CDR1 reads SQVTM; CDR2 reads ANQGSEA. DNA for the CDR3: TGCAGCTCGCCGGGACAGGGGTTCCAGGAGACCCAGTACTTC. Protein product: CSSPGQGFQETQYF.

The V gene is TRBV27, the J gene TRBJ1-1; D perhaps matches TRBD1 (5 bases). CDR1 and CDR2 (germline): MNHEY, SMNVEV (reference sequence). V gave up 3 bases and J gave up 6 bases, with 17 bases separating them. The CDR3 has 15 amino acids. CDR3 nucleotide sequence: TGTGCCAGCAGTTTCCAGGGTCAAGGGATTGCTGAAGCTTTCTTT. As protein: CASSFQGQGIAEAFF.

The chain is built from TRBV5-6 and TRBJ1-5; 9 nucleotides align to TRBD1. The junction had 10 bases not matched to a gene; V was cut back by 0 bases and J by 6 bases. The CDR3 extends over 17 amino acids. CDR1 SGHDT and CDR2 YYEEEE come from the germline V gene. The CDR3 coding sequence is TGTGCCAGCAGCTTGGCGGGGACAGGGCGCGTGGGTCAGCCCCAGCATTTT. Its protein product is CASSLAGTGRVGQPQHF.

V and J are TRBV2 and TRBJ2-1; D perhaps matches TRBD1 (6 bases). The V gene lost 4 bases and the J gene lost 6 bases, with 10 bases spanning the gap. The germline gives CDR1 SNHLY, CDR2 FYNNEI. CDR3 length: 13 amino acids. This CDR3 is CASSGTGFNEQFF. Here the CDR3 DNA reads TGTGCCAGCAGTGGAACAGGGTTCAATGAGCAGTTCTTC.

The chain carries TRBV6-6 and TRBJ1-5; 8 bases match TRBD1. Germline trimming cut 8 bases from V and 5 bases from J; bases unmatched to any gene: 5. The length of the CDR3 is 13 residues. The V gene's germline CDR1 is MNHNY and CDR2 SVGAGI (reference sequence). CDR3 coding DNA: TGTGCCAGCCGGACAGGGCCCTATCAGCCCCAGCATTTT. Protein: CASRTGPYQPQHF.

The V and J genes are TRBV2 and TRBJ2-1; D is perhaps TRBD2 (5 bases). There are 11 residues in the CDR3. Germline V gene lookup returns CDR1 SNHLY and CDR2 FYNNEI. The ends were cut back, 6 bases at V and 10 bases at J, with 10 bases in the middle. This chain's CDR3 is CASSNPGEQFF. CDR3 DNA sequence: TGTGCCAGCAGCAATCCGGGGGAGCAGTTCTTC. Combining the CDR3 with reference TRBV2 and TRBJ2-1 gives the whole variable domain EPEVTQTPSHQVTQMGQEVILRCVPISNHLYFYWYRQILGQKVEFLVSFYNNEISEKSEIFDDQFSVERPDGSNFTLKIRSTKLEDSAMYFCASSNPGEQFFGPGTRLTVL.

This chain connects TRBV19 to TRBJ2-1; 14 nucleotides align to TRBD2. The V gene's germline CDR1 is LNHDA and CDR2 SQIVND (reference sequence). CDR3 size: 20 residues. V was clipped by 4 bases and J by 2 bases; unmatched bases: 13. The CDR3 spells CASSTPGLAGVPGAYNEQFF. The CDR3 DNA reads TGTGCCAGTAGTACCCCGGGACTAGCGGGAGTTCCGGGCGCCTACAATGAGCAGTTCTTC.

The chain carries TRBV9 and TRBJ2-5; D perhaps matches TRBD1 (5 bases). CDR3 length equals 15 residues. The V end was cut by 1 base, the J end by 3 bases, with 13 bases between. Germline CDR1 and CDR2: SGDLS and YYNGEE. For the CDR3, the DNA is TGTGCCAGCAGCGTATTAATAGGGGCGAAAGAGACCCAGTACTTC. This gives the protein CASSVLIGAKETQYF.

CDR3 DNA sequence: TGTGCCAGCAGTGGACTAGCGAACTCCTACGAGCAGTACTTC. The encoded protein is CASSGLANSYEQYF. The chain joins TRBV27 to TRBJ2-7; 9 nucleotides line up with TRBD2. The trim removed 5 bases at V and 0 bases at J, leaving 2 bases unmatched. Germline values: CDR1 MNHEY, CDR2 SMNVEV (reference sequence). CDR3 length: 14 amino acids.

The chain links TRBV11-1 to TRBJ2-5, with D possibly TRBD2 on 6 matching bases. Germline V lookup: CDR1 SGHAT, CDR2 FQDESV (reference sequence). The CDR3 is made up of 13 amino acids. The V gene lost 3 bases and the J gene lost 5 bases, with 10 bases spanning the gap. The CDR3: CASSFGTRETQYF. The CDR3 nucleotides read TGTGCCAGCAGCTTCGGGACTCGGGAGACCCAGTACTTC.

This clone was detected once. The V call is TRBV6-5, the J call TRBJ1-5; weak D call: TRBD1 (5 bases). This CDR3 is 14 amino acids long. Germline V CDR1 and CDR2: MNHEY, SVGAGI. Between the trimmed V and J ends, which lost 5 bases and 4 bases, there was a span of 12 bases. The chain's CDR3 is CASSRGLLNQPQHF. As DNA, the CDR3 is TGTGCCAGCAGTAGGGGACTCCTTAATCAGCCCCAGCATTTT.